This TCR beta chain was documented in a study of blood T cell repertoires in COVID-19. Study background: COVID-19 samples, acute and convalescent, were from the United States, Italy and Spain. Sample material is recorded as cDNA or gDNA derived from T cells, B-cell-depleted T cells, or PBMCs.

From germline, CDR1 is SQVTM and CDR2 ANQGSEA. This CDR3 spans 12 amino acids. The V segment lost 7 bases and the J segment 3 bases; nucleotides outside the gene matches: 1. Per the authors' pipeline: Amplified reference gene primers provided the basis for estimating nucleated cell counts. Clones were sequenced by immunoSEQ multiplex PCR, and TCRdb holds only the in-frame ones, with some missing. V and J calls and clone size are given by that table; D and trimming were obtained from the DNA. The sample has about 210,000 clones, around 82% seen once. Material: peripheral blood. This clonotype was sampled from a woman aged 40 to 50 with active or convalescent COVID-19. The V call is TRBV29-1, the J call TRBJ1-2; 11 bases map to TRBD1. The chain's CDR3 is CSGGQGDYGYTF. CDR3 nucleotides: TGCAGCGGGGGACAGGGGGACTATGGCTACACCTTC.